This T cell receptor beta chain was retrieved from a study of molecular identifiers for immune sequencing clone quantification. TCRdb re-called the PCR reads with MiXCR, one entry per CDR3 protein. The table shows a few hundred thousand distinct CDR3 sequences, with about 22% occurring only once. CDR1 is MNHEY and CDR2 is SVGAGI in the germline V gene. Trimming cost V 6 bases and J 6 bases, with 16 bases left between them. CDR3 length: 14 residues. The sample was naive CD8+ T cells from blood, with Jurkat cell RNA spiked in. Subset indicated: FACS-sorted CD8+CD4-CCR7+CD45RA+ naive T cells. This TCR derives from a human donor in good health. Some libraries in this study had Jurkat cell RNA spiked in. The rearrangement links TRBV6-5 to TRBJ2-3; D tentatively fits TRBD1 or TRBD2 (6 bases each). CDR3 residues: CASSSPGAPDTQYF. CDR3 DNA sequence: TGTGCCAGCAGCTCTCCGGGGGCTCCGGATACGCAGTATTTT.